This is a list of T cell receptor beta chains from one sample in a study of cytomegalovirus exposure and HLA in healthy donors. The table came from immunoSEQ multiplex PCR; TCRdb's copy has only in-frame clones and leaves some out. The sample contains 90,000 or so clones, roughly 80% of which appear only once. Sequencing was carried out using PBMCs. The origin of the receptors is a man aged 25 to 40 in good health and CMV-seropositive. The CDR3 runs from the conserved cysteine through the conserved F or W. Fields, in order: V gene, CDR3 protein.

V gene: TRBV5-4; CDR3 protein: CASSPRGSSYEQYF
V gene: TRBV7-6; CDR3 protein: CASSLYSQLAGGPGEQFF
V gene: TRBV6-6; CDR3 protein: CASNDPGGYEQYF
V gene: TRBV10-3; CDR3 protein: CAISESTDRSYEQYF
V gene: TRBV5-4; CDR3 protein: CASSLAGQGKYNSPLHF
V gene: TRBV2; CDR3 protein: CASTKHRGNTEAFF
V gene: TRBV18; CDR3 protein: CASSTRVGSGNTIYF
V gene: TRBV27; CDR3 protein: CAGSSWTGGYEQYF
V gene: TRBV7-3; CDR3 protein: CASSLAGGLEQYF
V gene: TRBV28; CDR3 protein: CASSTQDRANQPQHF
V gene: TRBV7-2; CDR3 protein: CASSLARSLPNEKLFF
V gene: TRBV7-2; CDR3 protein: CASSRDRGGGYTF
V gene: TRBV6-6; CDR3 protein: CASSSQQGRRNQAQHF
V gene: TRBV6-6; CDR3 protein: CASSYSMTGWEEKLFF
V gene: TRBV5-1; CDR3 protein: CASGGESAFF
V gene: TRBV15; CDR3 protein: CATSTPPTGNTEAFF
V gene: TRBV5-1; CDR3 protein: CASSLGAQVLGYEQYF
V gene: TRBV4-1; CDR3 protein: CASSHQGVGYGYTF
V gene: TRBV5-6; CDR3 protein: CASRGAGGRETQYF
V gene: TRBV5-4; CDR3 protein: CASSPPDTYQSAQYF
V gene: TRBV5-1; CDR3 protein: CASSSQSYEQYF
V gene: TRBV2; CDR3 protein: CASSGQGNTGELFF
V gene: TRBV15; CDR3 protein: CATSSNREHNEQFF
V gene: TRBV7-6; CDR3 protein: CASSPGVSGNTIYF
V gene: TRBV9; CDR3 protein: CASSVDSGGQETQYF
V gene: TRBV6-6; CDR3 protein: CASSYPPRANYEQYF
V gene: TRBV4-2; CDR3 protein: CASSQSWGPKLFF
V gene: TRBV28; CDR3 protein: CASTFSGGSNSPLHF
V gene: TRBV5-1; CDR3 protein: CASRPGSSGFYNEQFF
V gene: TRBV20-1; CDR3 protein: CSATRGVEAF
V gene: TRBV6-5; CDR3 protein: CASSLGDTDTGELFF
V gene: TRBV19; CDR3 protein: CASSIVGNEQFF
V gene: TRBV27; CDR3 protein: CASSLFSYNSPLHF
V gene: TRBV27; CDR3 protein: CASSQGWSTGDGYTF
V gene: TRBV5-4; CDR3 protein: CASSLVGFQEYF
V gene: TRBV4-3; CDR3 protein: CASSQRDRDNSPLHF
V gene: TRBV4-3; CDR3 protein: CASSQTRGWVNEQFF
V gene: TRBV5-6; CDR3 protein: CASSPRDTEAFF
V gene: TRBV6-5; CDR3 protein: CASSPDRDARRAFF
V gene: TRBV4-2; CDR3 protein: CASSQTGWGGNQPQHF
V gene: TRBV11-2; CDR3 protein: CASSLAGPRAEAFF